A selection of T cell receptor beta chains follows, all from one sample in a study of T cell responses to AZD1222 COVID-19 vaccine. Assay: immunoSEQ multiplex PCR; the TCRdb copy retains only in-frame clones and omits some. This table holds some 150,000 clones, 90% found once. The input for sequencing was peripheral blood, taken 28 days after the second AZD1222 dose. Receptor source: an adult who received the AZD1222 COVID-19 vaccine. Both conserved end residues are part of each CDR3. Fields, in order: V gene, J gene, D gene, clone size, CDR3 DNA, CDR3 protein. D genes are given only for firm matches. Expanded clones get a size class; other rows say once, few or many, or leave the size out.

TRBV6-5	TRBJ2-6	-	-	TGTGCCAGCAGCCAGTTAAGCTCTGGGGCCAACGTCCTGACTTTC	CASSQLSSGANVLTF
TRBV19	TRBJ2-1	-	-	TGTGCCAGTAGTATAGATGGCTGGGAGCGGCAGTTCTTC	CASSIDGWERQFF
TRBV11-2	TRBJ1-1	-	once	TGTGCCAGCAGGCAACATTCGCGGCGCGTGAACACTGAAGCTTTCTTT	CASRQHSRRVNTEAFF
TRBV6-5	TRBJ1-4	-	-	TGTGCCAGCAGTCCGAGAGGGATGACTAATGAAAAACTGTTTTTT	CASSPRGMTNEKLFF
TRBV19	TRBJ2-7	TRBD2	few	TGTGCCAGTAGTGAGGGACTACAATCCTACGAGCAGTACTTC	CASSEGLQSYEQYF
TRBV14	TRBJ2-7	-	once	TGTGCCAGCAGCCAATCCGGCTCCTACGAGCAGTACTTC	CASSQSGSYEQYF
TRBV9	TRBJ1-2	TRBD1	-	TGTGCCAGCAGCGCCAACAGGGGAAGCTATGGCTACACCTTC	CASSANRGSYGYTF
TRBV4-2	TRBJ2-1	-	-	TGTGCCAGCAGCGGTAGAGTCAATGAGCAGTTCTTC	CASSGRVNEQFF
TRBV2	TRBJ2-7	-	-	TGTGCCAGCACGGACATAAGCTACGAGCAGTACTTC	CASTDISYEQYF
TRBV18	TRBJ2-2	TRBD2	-	TGTGCCAGCTCACCCCCGGGACTAGCGGGCAACACCGGGGAGCTGTTTTTT	CASSPPGLAGNTGELFF
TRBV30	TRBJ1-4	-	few	TGTGCCGGGAACAGGGTTAATCATGAAAAACTGTTTTTT	CAGNRVNHEKLFF
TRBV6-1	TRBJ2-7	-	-	TGTGCCAGCAGTGCCAACGCAGGGGCGTCCTCCTACGAGCAGTACTTC	CASSANAGASSYEQYF
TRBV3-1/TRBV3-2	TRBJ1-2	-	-	TGTGCCAGCAGCCAAGAGGGGCCCGGGGGCTACACCTTC	CASSQEGPGGYTF
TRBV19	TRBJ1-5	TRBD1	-	TGTGCCAGTAGTGGGCCAGGGGGGTATCAGCCCCAGCATTTT	CASSGPGGYQPQHF
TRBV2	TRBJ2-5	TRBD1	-	TGTGCCAGCAGTGAGGCGGTGACAGGGGGATTGACCCAGTACTTC	CASSEAVTGGLTQYF
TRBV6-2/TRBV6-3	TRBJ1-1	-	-	TGTGCCAGCAGTTACTCGTTCACGGTGGTACTGAACGCTTTCTTT	CASSYSFTVVLNAFF
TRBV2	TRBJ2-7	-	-	TGTGCCAGCAGTGATGTTTCGACGGGGCAGTACTTC	CASSDVSTGQYF
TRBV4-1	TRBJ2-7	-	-	TGCGCCAGCAGCCAAGGGGAAAGGGGGGACGAGCAGTACTTC	CASSQGERGDEQYF
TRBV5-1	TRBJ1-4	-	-	TGCGCCAGCAGCTTGGGCGCGCAGGGAGTTGGTGAAAAACTGTTTTTT	CASSLGAQGVGEKLFF
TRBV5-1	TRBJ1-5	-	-	TGCGCCAGCAGCTTGGAGGGGGAAGTCAATCAGCCCCAGCATTTT	CASSLEGEVNQPQHF
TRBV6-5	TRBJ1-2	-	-	TGTGCCAGCAGGAAGGAGGGAACTTATGGCTACACCTTC	CASRKEGTYGYTF
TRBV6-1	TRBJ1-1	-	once	TGTGCCAGCACCCACAGGGATAACCCTGAAGCTTTCTTT	CASTHRDNPEAFF
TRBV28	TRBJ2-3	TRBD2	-	TGTGCCAGCAGCCTCGACCGCGGGAGGGGTAGAGATACGCAGTATTTT	CASSLDRGRGRDTQYF
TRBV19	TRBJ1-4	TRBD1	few	TGTGCCAGTAGTATGCAAGGGGGCGTGTTGGTGACTAATGAAAAACTGTTTTTT	CASSMQGGVLVTNEKLFF
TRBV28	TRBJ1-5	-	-	TGTGCCAGCAGTACCACCTCAATTGAGCCCCAGCATTTT	CASSTTSIEPQHF
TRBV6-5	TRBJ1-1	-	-	TGTGCCAGCATCGAAGGGACTGAAAAAACTGAAGCTTTCTTT	CASIEGTEKTEAFF
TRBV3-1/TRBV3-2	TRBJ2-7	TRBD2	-	TGTGCCAGCAGCCCCTACCAAACTAGCGTCTACGAGCAGTACTTC	CASSPYQTSVYEQYF
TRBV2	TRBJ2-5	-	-	TGTGCCAGCAGTGGGGGGATAGGCGGGCTCCAAGAGACCCAGTACTTC	CASSGGIGGLQETQYF
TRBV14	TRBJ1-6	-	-	TGTGCCAGCCGTCCGGGACTAGGGAATTCACCCCTCCACTTT	CASRPGLGNSPLHF
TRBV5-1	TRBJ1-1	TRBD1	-	TGCGCCAGCAGCTTGGAAGGACAGGGGGCCGCTGAAGCTTTCTTT	CASSLEGQGAAEAFF
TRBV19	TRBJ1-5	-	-	TGTGCCACCCGAGGCCGAGAAAATAGCAATCAGCCCCAGCATTTT	CATRGRENSNQPQHF
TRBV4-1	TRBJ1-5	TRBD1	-	TGCGCCAGCAGCCAAGAGGGACAGGGGCGTCAGCCCCAGCATTTT	CASSQEGQGRQPQHF
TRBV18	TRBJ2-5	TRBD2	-	TGTGCCAGCTCACCACTCGCTTTCCCTAGCGGAGACAAAGAGACCCAGTACTTC	CASSPLAFPSGDKETQYF
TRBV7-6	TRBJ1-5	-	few	TGTGCCAGCAGCTTAGCTCGGGCCTGCCCGCCGCGGCAGCCCCAGCATTTT	CASSLARACPPRQPQHF
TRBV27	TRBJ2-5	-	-	TGTGCCAGCAGCCTGGGACCCGCTGGGGCCGTCCAAGAGACCCAGTACTTC	CASSLGPAGAVQETQYF
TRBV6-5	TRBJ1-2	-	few	TGTGCCAGCGGAGCAGCCTCTAACAATAACTATGGCTACACCTTC	CASGAASNNNYGYTF
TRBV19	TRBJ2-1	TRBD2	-	TGTGCCAGTATGACTAGCGGGGGGCGTTTGAGCTCCTACAATGAGCAGTTCTTC	CASMTSGGRLSSYNEQFF
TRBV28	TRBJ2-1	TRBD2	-	TGTGCCAGCAGTTCGGCGACTAGCGGGGGAGGGGATGAGCAGTTCTTC	CASSSATSGGGDEQFF
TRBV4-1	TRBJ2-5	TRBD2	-	TGCGCCAGCAGCCAAGGAGGGACTAGCGGGAGGAAGACCCAGTACTTC	CASSQGGTSGRKTQYF
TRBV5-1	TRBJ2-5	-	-	TGCGCCAGCAGTCTTCAGGCGGAAGAGACCCAGTACTTC	CASSLQAEETQYF
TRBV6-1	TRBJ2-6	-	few	TGTGCCAGCAGTGAGGGGGCTGGGGCCAACGTCCTGACTTTC	CASSEGAGANVLTF
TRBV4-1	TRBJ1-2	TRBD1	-	TGCGCCAGCAGCCCTGGCCGGGACAGGGGGTATCGGGACTATGGCTACACCTTC	CASSPGRDRGYRDYGYTF
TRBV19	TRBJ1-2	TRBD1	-	TGTGCCAGTAGTATGTCGGCAGGGGGCTTGGATGGCTACACCTTC	CASSMSAGGLDGYTF